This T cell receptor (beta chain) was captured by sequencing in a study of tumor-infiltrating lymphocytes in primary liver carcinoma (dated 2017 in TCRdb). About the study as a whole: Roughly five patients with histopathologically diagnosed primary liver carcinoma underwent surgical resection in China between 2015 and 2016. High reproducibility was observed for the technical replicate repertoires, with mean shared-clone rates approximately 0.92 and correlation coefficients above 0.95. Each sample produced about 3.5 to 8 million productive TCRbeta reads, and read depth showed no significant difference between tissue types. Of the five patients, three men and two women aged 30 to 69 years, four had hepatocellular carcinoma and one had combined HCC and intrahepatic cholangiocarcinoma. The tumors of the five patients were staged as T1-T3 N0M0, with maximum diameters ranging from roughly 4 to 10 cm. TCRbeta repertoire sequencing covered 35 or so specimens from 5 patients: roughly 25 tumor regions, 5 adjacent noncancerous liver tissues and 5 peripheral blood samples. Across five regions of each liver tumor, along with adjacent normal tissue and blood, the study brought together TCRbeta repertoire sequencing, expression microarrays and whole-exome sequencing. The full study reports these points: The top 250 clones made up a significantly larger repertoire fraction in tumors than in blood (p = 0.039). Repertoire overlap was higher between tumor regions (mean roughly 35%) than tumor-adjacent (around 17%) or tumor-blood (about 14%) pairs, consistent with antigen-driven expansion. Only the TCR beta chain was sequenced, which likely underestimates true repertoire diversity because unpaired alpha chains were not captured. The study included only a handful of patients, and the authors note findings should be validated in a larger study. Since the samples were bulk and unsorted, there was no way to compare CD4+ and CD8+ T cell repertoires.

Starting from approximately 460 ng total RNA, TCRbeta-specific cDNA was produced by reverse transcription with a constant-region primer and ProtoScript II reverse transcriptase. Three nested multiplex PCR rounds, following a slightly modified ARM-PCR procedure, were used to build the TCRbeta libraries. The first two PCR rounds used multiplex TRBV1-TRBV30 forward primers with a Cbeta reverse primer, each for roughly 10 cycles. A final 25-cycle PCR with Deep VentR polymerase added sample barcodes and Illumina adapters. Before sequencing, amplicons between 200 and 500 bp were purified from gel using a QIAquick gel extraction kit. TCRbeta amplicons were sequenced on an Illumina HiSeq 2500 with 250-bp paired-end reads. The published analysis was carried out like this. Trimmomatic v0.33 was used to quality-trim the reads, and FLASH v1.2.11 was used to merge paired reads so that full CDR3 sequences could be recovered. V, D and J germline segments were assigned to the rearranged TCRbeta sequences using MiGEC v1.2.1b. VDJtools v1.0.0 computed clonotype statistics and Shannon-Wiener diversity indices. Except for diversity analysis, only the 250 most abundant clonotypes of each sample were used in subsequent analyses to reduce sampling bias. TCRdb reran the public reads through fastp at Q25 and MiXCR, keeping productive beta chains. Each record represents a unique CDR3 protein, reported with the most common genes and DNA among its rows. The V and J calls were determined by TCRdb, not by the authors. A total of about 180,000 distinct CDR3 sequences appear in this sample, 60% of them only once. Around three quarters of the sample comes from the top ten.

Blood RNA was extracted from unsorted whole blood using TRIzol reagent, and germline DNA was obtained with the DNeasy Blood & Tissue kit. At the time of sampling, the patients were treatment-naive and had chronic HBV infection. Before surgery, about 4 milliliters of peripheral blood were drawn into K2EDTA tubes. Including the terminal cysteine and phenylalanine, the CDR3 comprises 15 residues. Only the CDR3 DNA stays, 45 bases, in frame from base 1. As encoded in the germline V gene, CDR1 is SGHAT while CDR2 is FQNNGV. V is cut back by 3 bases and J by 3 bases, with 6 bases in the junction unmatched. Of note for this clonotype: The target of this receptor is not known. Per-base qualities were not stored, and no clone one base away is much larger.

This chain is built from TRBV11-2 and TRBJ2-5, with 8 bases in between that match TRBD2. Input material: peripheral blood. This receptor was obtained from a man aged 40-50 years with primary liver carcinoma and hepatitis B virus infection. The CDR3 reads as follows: CASSFLNGREETQYF. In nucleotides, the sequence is TGTGCCAGCAGCTTCTTAAACGGGAGGGAAGAGACCCAGTACTTC.